This T cell receptor beta chain was obtained from a study of response to subunit inactivated influenza vaccine. Findings of the study overall: Each seasonal flu vaccination may recruit only limited new T cells, authors suggested.

TCRdb recomputed calls from the RT-PCR reads with MiXCR, one row per CDR3 protein. The table records roughly 540,000 distinct CDR3 sequences, approximately 22% of them present only once. A remark on this clonotype: Antigen specificity is unknown.

V trimming: 6 bases; J trimming: 6 bases; junction bases outside the gene matches: 5. This CDR3 has 14 residues. From germline, CDR1 is ENHRY and CDR2 SYGVKD. This sample also appeared in a second study, on T cells expressing NK-cell markers. According to that study: UMIs were included in TCR beta cDNA generated by 5'RACE template switching. One of the eight sequenced donors was seronegative, whereas the other seven were HCMV-seropositive. In a handful of donors, dominant clonotypes made up roughly 25-60.1% of CD3+CD56-NKG2C+ cells.

The chain joins TRBV10-3 to TRBJ2-2; 9 bases match TRBD2. The sample consisted of CD4+ T cells sorted from PBMCs, taken roughly 13 days after vaccination. This clonotype originated in a man aged 45-65 years who received an inactivated influenza vaccine. The CDR3 nucleotides are TGTGCCATCAGGAACGGCGGGGGGGCCGGGGAGCTGTTTTTT. Translated, it gives CAIRNGGGAGELFF.